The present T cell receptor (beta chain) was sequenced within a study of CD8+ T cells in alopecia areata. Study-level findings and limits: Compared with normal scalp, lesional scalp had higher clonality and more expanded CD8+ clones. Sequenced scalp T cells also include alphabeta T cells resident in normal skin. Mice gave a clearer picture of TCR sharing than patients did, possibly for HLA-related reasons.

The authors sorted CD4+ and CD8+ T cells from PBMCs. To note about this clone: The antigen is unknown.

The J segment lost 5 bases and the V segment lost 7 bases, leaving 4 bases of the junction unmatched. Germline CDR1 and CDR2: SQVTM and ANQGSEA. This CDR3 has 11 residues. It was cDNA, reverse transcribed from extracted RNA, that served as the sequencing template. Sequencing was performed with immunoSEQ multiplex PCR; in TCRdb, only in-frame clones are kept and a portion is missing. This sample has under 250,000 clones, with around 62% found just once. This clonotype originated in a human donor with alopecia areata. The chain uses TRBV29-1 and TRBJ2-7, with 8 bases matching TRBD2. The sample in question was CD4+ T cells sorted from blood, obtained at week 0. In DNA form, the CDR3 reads TGCAGCGCCGGGGGGGTCCACGAGCAGTACTTC. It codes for CSAGGVHEQYF.